The clone carrying this T cell receptor (beta chain) was recorded at least ten times. The antigen is not known. The data stem from a study of neurological immune-mediated disorders. Synthesis of cDNA was performed by 5'RACE using 10-nucleotide random UMIs. A single record per CDR3 protein comes from TCRdb applying MiXCR to the 5' RACE reads. The table records about 49,000 distinct CDR3 sequences, roughly 10% of them present only once. Notes on the study in general: Healthy controls had more TCR clonal expansion than multiple sclerosis, which showed the least, whereas HTLV-1-associated myelopathy showed the most.

Germline CDR1 SQVTM, CDR2 ANQGSEA. Trimming took off 6 bases at V and 1 base at J, with 9 bases between the two ends. The CDR3 consists of 13 residues. The time point was: longitudinal time-point 1 (baseline). The unsorted libraries had their origin in 2 million PBMCs stored at -80 C. The sequence derives from a middle-aged woman in good health. Input material: PBMCs. The chain recombines TRBV29-1 with TRBJ2-2; tentative D call: TRBD1 (6 bases). The CDR3 DNA is TGCAGCGTCGTGACAGGGAACACCGGGGAGCTGTTTTTT. Encoded protein: CSVVTGNTGELFF.